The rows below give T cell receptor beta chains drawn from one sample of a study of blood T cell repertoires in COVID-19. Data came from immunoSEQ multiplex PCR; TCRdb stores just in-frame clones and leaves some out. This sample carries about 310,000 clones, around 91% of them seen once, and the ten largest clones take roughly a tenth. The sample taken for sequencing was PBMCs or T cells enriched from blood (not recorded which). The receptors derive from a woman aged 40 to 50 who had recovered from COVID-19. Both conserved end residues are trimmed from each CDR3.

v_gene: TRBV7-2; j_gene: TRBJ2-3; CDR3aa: ASSRRLAGAPGTDTQY
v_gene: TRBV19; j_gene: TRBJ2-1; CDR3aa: ASNPTGQGEQF
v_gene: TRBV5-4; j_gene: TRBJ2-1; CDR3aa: ASSLYRNTGEQF
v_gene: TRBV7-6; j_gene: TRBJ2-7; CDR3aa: ASSDLTSGSSYEQY
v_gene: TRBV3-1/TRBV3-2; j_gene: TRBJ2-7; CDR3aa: ASSLGTSSSYEQY
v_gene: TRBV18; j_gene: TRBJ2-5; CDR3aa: ASSPRTTSGRETQY
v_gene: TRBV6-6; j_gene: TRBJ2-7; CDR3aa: ASSYRDRDEQY
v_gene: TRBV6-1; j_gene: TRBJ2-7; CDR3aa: ASSDLRSGYEQY
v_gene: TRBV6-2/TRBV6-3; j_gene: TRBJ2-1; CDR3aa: ASSYSRGSGLAAYNEQF
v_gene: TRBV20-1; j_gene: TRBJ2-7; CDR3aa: SARTGLEQY
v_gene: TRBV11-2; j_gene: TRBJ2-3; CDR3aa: ASSYRDSYTDTQY
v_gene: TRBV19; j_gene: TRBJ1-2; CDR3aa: ASSIEGSGYGYT
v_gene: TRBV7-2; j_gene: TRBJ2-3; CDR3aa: ASSLEIAGGEDTQY
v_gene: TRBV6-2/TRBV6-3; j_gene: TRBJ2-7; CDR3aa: ASSYGRDRHEQY
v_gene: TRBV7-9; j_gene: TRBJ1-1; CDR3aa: ASSRDRNTEAF
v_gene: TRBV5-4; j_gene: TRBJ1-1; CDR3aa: ASSLGPNTEAF
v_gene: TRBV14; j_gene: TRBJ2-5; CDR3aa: ASSQIGVETQY
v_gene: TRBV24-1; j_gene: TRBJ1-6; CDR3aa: ATSDPTPLH
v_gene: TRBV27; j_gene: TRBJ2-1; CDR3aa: ASSLMAGVQF
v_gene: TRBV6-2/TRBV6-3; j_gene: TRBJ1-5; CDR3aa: ASSRTASNQPQH
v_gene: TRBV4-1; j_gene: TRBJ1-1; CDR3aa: ASSPTGSEAF
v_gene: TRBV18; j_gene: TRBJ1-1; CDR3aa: ASSPAGGSNTEAF
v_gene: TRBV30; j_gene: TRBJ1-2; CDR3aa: AWTPGQGNGYT
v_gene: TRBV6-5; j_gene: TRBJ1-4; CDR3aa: ASSFNAQGNGKLF
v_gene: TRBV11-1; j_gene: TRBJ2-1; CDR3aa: ASSFSGGMNEQF
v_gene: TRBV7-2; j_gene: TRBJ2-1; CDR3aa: ASSSRDRGADNEQF
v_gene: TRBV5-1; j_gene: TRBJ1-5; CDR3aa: ASSPQGAQPQH
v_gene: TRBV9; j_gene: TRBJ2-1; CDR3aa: ASSDVAGVGDEQF
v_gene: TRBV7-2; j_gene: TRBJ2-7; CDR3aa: ASSQDGARGEQY
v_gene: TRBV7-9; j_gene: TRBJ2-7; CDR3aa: ASSHGDRGHEQY
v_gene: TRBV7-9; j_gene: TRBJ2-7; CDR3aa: ASSLTQGGLEQY
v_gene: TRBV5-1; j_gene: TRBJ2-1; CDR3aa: ASSLPGGGSYNEQF
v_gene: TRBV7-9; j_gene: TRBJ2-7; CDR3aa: ASSSGLAGDHEQY
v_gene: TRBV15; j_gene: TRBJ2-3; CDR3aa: ATSLAGDPSTDTQY
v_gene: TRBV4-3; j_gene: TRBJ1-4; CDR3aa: ASSQGLYEKLF
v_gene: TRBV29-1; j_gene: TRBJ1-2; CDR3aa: SVGSGQLNYGYT
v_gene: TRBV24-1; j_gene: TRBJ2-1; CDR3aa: ATSDLGAGVGEQF
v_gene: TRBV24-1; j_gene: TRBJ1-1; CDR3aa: ATSGGTGSTEAF
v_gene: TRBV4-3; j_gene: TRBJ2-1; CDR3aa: ASSQDQGGSYNEQF
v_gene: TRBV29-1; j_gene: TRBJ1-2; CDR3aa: SLKIQGEGYGYT
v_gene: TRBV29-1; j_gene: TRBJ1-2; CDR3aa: SVERQYGYT
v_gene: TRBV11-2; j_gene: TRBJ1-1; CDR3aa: ASSLGRGFRATEAF
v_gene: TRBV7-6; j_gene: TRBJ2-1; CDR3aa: ASSLRTQRGGGEQF
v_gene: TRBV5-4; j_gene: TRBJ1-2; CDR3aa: ASIASGDRGHGYT
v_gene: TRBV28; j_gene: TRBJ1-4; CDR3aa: ASSLGQGSGEKLF
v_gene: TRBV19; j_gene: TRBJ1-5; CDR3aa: ASRILQGRSNQPQH
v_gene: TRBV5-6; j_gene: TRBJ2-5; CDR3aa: ASSSGLSETQY
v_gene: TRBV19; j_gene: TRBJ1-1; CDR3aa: ASRGPGTEAF
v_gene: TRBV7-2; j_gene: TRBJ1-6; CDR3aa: ASSWSGQGVSPLH
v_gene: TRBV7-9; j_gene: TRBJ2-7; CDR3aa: ASSTGFYEQY